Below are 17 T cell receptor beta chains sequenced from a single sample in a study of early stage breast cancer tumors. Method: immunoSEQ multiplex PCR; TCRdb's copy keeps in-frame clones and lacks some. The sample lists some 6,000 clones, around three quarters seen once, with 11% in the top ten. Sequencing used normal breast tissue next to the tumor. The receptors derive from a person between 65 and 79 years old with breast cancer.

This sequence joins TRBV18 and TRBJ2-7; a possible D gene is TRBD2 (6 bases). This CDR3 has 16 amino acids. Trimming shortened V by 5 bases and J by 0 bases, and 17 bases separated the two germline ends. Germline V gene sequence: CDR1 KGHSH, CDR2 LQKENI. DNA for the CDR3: TGTGCCAGCTCAGGACGGAGTAGCGGCACCTCCTACGAGCAGTACTTC. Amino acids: CASSGRSSGTSYEQYF. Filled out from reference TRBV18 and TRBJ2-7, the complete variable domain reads NAGVMQNPRHLVRRRGQEARLRCSPMKGHSHVYWYRQLPEEGLKFMVYLQKENIIDESGMPKERFSAEFPKEGPSILRIQQVVRGDSAAYFCASSGRSSGTSYEQYFGPGTRLTVT.

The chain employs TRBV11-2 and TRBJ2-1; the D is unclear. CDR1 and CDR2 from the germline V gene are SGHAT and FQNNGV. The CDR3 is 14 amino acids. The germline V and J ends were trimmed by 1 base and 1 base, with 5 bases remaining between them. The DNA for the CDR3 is TGTGCCAGCAGCTTAGGGGCGTCCTACAATGAGCAGTTCTTC. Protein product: CASSLGASYNEQFF.

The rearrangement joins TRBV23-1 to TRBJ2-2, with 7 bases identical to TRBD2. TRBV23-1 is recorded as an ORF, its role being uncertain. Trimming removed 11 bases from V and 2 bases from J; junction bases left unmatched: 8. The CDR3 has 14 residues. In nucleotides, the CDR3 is TGCGCCCAAACGGGGGGTCTTAACACCGGGGAGCTGTTTTTT. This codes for CAQTGGLNTGELFF.

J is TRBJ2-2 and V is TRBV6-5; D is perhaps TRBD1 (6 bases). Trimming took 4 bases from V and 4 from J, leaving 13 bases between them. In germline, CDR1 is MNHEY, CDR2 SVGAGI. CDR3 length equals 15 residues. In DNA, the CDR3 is TGTGCCAGCAGTTCGCCGACAGGAACCACCGGGGAGCTGTTTTTT. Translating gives CASSSPTGTTGELFF.

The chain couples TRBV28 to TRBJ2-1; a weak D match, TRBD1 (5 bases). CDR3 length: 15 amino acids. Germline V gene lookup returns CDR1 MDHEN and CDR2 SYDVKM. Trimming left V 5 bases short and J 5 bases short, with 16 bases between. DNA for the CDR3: TGTGCCAGCAGTAGACTTGGTGGGGCAGACAATGAGCAGTTCTTC. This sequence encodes CASSRLGGADNEQFF.

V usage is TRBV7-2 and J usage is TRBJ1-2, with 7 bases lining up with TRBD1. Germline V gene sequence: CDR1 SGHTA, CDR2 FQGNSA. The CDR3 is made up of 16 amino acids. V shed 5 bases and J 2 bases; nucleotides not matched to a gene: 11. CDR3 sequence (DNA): TGTGCCAGCAGCCTAATGACAGGGACGGGGAACTATGGCTACACCTTC. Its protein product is CASSLMTGTGNYGYTF.

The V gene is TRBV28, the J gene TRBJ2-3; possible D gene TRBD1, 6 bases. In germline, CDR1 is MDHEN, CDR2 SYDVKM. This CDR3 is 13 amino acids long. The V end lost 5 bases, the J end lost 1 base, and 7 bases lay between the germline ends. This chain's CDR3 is CASSAGGTDTQYF. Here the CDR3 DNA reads TGTGCCAGCAGTGCAGGGGGCACAGATACGCAGTATTTT.

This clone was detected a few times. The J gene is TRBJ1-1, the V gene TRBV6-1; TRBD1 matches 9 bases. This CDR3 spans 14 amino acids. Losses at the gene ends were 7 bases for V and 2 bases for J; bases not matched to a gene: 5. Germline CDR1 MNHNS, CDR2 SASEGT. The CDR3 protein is CASKLQGANTEAFF. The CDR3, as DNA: TGTGCCAGCAAGTTACAGGGGGCCAACACTGAAGCTTTCTTT.

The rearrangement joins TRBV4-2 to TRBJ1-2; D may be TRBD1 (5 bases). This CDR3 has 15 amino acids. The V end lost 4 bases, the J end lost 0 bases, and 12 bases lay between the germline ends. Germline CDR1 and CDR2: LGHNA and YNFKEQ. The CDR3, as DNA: TGTGCCAGCAGCCCCGAGGACAATACTAACTATGGCTACACCTTC. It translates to CASSPEDNTNYGYTF.

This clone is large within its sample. The CDR3 nucleotides read TGTGCCACCAGCAGAGATCAAACTTTGGCGCGGGGCTACACCTTC. This gives the protein CATSRDQTLARGYTF. This sequence joins TRBV15 and TRBJ1-2, with D uncertain. The V gene's germline CDR1 is LNHNV and CDR2 YYDKDF (reference sequence). The CDR3 runs 15 residues. V lost 0 bases to trimming and J lost 8 bases, with 16 bases between them.

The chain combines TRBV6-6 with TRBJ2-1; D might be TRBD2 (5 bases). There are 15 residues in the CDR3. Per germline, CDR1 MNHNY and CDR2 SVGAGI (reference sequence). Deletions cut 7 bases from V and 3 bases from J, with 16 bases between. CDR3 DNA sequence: TGTGCCAGCACTCGGGGTCCGGTCCTCTACAATGAGCAGTTCTTC. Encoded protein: CASTRGPVLYNEQFF.

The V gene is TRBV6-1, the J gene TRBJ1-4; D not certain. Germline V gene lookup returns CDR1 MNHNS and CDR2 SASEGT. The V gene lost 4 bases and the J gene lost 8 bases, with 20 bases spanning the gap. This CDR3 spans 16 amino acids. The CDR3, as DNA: TGTGCCAGCAGTGCACAACCCGGGATCCACGGGGAAAAACTGTTTTTT. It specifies CASSAQPGIHGEKLFF.

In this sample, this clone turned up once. CDR3 sequence (DNA): TGTGCCAGTAGTCCCGGACAGACCACGAACACTGAAGCTTTCTTT. Its protein is CASSPGQTTNTEAFF. The gene calls are TRBV19 and TRBJ1-1; D may be TRBD1 (6 bases). Germline V gives CDR1 LNHDA, CDR2 SQIVND (reference sequence). The length of the CDR3 is 15 residues. The ends were cut back, 5 bases at V and 1 base at J, with 14 bases in the middle.

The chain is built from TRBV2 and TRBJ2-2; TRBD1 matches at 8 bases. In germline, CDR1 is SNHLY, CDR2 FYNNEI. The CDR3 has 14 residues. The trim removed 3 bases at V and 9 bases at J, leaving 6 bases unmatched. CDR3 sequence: CASSDRAGGRELFF. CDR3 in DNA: TGTGCCAGCAGTGATAGGGCAGGGGGCCGGGAGCTGTTTTTT.

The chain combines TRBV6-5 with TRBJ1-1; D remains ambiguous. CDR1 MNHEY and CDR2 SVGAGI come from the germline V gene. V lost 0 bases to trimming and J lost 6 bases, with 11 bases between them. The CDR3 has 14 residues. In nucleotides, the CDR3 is TGTGCCAGCAGTTACTCGAAAGCGCGCTCTGAAGCTTTCTTT. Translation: CASSYSKARSEAFF.

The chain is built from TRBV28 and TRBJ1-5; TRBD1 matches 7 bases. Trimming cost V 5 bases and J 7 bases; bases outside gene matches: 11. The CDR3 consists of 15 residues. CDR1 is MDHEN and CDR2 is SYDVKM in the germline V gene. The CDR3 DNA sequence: TGTGCCAGCAGTCCCACGTCAGGGGGAAGACAGCCCCAGCATTTT. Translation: CASSPTSGGRQPQHF.

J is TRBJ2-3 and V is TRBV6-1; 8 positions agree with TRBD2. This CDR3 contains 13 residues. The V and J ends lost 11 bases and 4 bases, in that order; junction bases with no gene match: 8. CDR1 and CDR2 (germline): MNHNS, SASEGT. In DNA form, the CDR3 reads TGTGCCGGGGGACTAGTTATGTCAGATACGCAGTATTTT. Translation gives CAGGLVMSDTQYF.